A single sample gave rise to the 10 T cell receptor beta chains below, sequenced in a study of blood T cell repertoires in COVID-19. The method was immunoSEQ multiplex PCR; TCRdb's version includes in-frame clones alone and lacks a portion of them. This table has approximately 260,000 clones, about 86% appearing once. Sequenced input: PBMCs or T cells enriched from blood (not recorded which). The receptor set was obtained from a man aged 30 to 39 with acute COVID-19.

V and J are TRBV4-3 and TRBJ2-3, with 8 positions matching TRBD1. This CDR3 is 14 amino acids long. Germline V gene lookup returns CDR1 LGHNA and CDR2 YSLEER. V dropped 4 bases and J dropped 5; count of bases not matched to a gene: 5. CDR3 amino acids: CASSLRTGRDTQYF. Written as DNA, the CDR3 is TGCGCCAGCAGCCTCCGGACAGGGCGAGATACGCAGTATTTT.

The chain links TRBV2 to TRBJ1-1; possible D gene TRBD1, 5 bases. Germline CDR1 and CDR2: SNHLY and FYNNEI. CDR3 size: 13 residues. Trimming stripped 8 bases from V and 6 bases from J, with 16 bases between. CDR3 nucleotide sequence: TGTGCCAGCGGAAACCAGGGTGTCGCTGAAGCTTTCTTT. The encoded protein is CASGNQGVAEAFF.

The chain joins TRBV10-3 to TRBJ1-1; TRBD1 matches 9 bases. The CDR3 spans 14 residues. V was pared by 10 bases and J by 0 bases, with 6 bases of the junction left unmatched. Germline assignment: CDR1 ENHRY and CDR2 SYGVKD. The CDR3 loop reads CATTGTGMNTEAFF. CDR3 DNA sequence: TGTGCCACAACCGGGACAGGGATGAACACTGAAGCTTTCTTT.

The chain recombines TRBV15 with TRBJ1-3; no definite D call. Germline loops: CDR1 LNHNV, CDR2 YYDKDF (reference sequence). With 4 bases removed from V and 2 bases from J, the gap between germline ends came to 9 bases. The CDR3 spans 14 residues. CDR3 sequence (DNA): TGTGCCACCAGCACGGACTCGGCTGGAAACACCATATATTTT. Translated: CATSTDSAGNTIYF.

The J gene is TRBJ1-1, the V gene TRBV20-1; tentative D call: TRBD1 (6 bases). Trimming stripped 0 bases from V and 11 bases from J, with 10 bases between. There are 11 residues in the CDR3. Germline loops: CDR1 DFQATT, CDR2 SNEGSKA (reference sequence). CDR3 residues: CSARDGRGAFF. The DNA for the CDR3 is TGCAGTGCTAGAGACGGCAGGGGTGCTTTCTTT.

The J gene is TRBJ1-2, the V gene TRBV5-1; 8 bases agree with TRBD1. The trim removed 0 bases at V and 4 bases at J, leaving 8 bases unmatched. Germline-derived CDR1 and CDR2 are SGHRS and YFSETQ. The CDR3 runs to 16 residues. As DNA, the CDR3 is TGCGCCAGCAGCTTGGACGGGACAGGAGAGGGCTATGGCTACACCTTC. It translates to CASSLDGTGEGYGYTF.

This sequence joins TRBV30 and TRBJ1-4; 9 bases map to TRBD1. Germline CDR1 GTSNPN, CDR2 SVGIG (reference sequence). The CDR3 is 14 residues long. J gave up 8 bases and V 0 bases, and 4 bases lay outside the gene matches. CDR3 sequence: CAWSVQGAGEKLFF. The CDR3 coding sequence is TGTGCCTGGAGTGTACAGGGGGCTGGGGAAAAACTGTTTTTT.

The chain uses TRBV3-1 (or the pseudogene TRBV3-2) and TRBJ1-1, with TRBD1 as a possible D gene (5 bases). V lost 4 bases to trimming and J lost 6 bases, with 21 bases between them. The V gene's germline CDR1 is LGHDT and CDR2 YNNKEL (reference sequence). This CDR3 region has 16 residues. The CDR3 DNA is TGTGCCAGCAGCCCCAACCCGGGGGAGGCCATCCCTGAAGCTTTCTTT. Residues: CASSPNPGEAIPEAFF.

This clone has a single count. This chain links TRBV28 with TRBJ1-1; possible D gene TRBD1, 6 bases. The ends were cut back, 2 bases at V and 1 base at J, with 14 bases in the middle. Germline values: CDR1 MDHEN, CDR2 SYDVKM. This CDR3 has 16 amino acids. The CDR3 sequence is CASSLLGTSGNTEAFF. In nucleotides, the CDR3 is TGTGCCAGCAGTTTACTCGGGACAAGCGGGAACACTGAAGCTTTCTTT. Supplemented by reference TRBV28 and TRBJ1-1, the full variable domain reads DVKVTQSSRYLVKRTGEKVFLECVQDMDHENMFWYRQDPGLGLRLIYFSYDVKMKEKGDIPEGYSVSREKKERFSLILESASTNQTSMYLCASSLLGTSGNTEAFFGQGTRLTVV.

The chain joins TRBV19 to TRBJ2-3, with 12 positions matching TRBD2. Losses at the gene ends were 6 bases for V and 0 bases for J; bases not matched to a gene: 7. There are 17 residues in the CDR3. The germline V gene has CDR1 LNHDA and CDR2 SQIVND (reference sequence). The CDR3 spells CASRKGLAGSSTDTQYF. CDR3 in DNA: TGTGCCAGTAGAAAGGGACTAGCGGGTAGTAGCACAGATACGCAGTATTTT.